One and the same sample provided the 3 T cell receptor beta chains below, sequenced in a study of cytomegalovirus exposure and HLA in healthy donors. Use of 60 Vbeta and 13 Jbeta primers characterized the PCR. The data were produced by immunoSEQ multiplex PCR, yet TCRdb's version contains in-frame clones alone and is incomplete. Reported are about 130,000 clones; the ten largest clones contain 1%. Sequenced material: PBMCs. The receptor set was obtained from a man between 18 and 35 years old in good health and CMV-seronegative.

The chain couples TRBV5-1 to TRBJ2-1; D not resolved. Trimming shortened V by 4 bases and J by 6 bases, and 17 bases separated the two germline ends. The germline CDR1 and CDR2 sequences are SGHRS and YFSETQ. The CDR3 spans 15 residues. For the CDR3, the DNA is TGCGCCAGCAGCCCGAGCAGGTTCCTGTCCAATGAGCAGTTCTTC. This translates into CASSPSRFLSNEQFF.

This CDR3 reads CASSYSKLAGGYEQYF. The CDR3 DNA reads TGTGCCAGCAGTTACTCGAAGCTAGCGGGAGGCTACGAGCAGTACTTC. This rearrangement joins TRBV6-5 to TRBJ2-7; TRBD2 aligns across 11 bases. With V trimmed by 0 bases and J by 3 bases, 4 bases remained unmatched. Germline lookup yields CDR1 MNHEY and CDR2 SVGAGI. The length of the CDR3 is 16 residues.

The chain employs TRBV7-2 and TRBJ2-7, with 9 nucleotides matching TRBD1. CDR3 length equals 16 residues. The V and J ends lost 1 base and 5 bases, in that order; junction bases with no gene match: 9. Per germline, CDR1 SGHTA and CDR2 FQGNSA. The CDR3 region has the DNA TGTGCCAGCAGCTTAGGGTGGGACAGGGAGTCCCACGAGCAGTACTTC. Protein sequence: CASSLGWDRESHEQYF.